Listed here is a single T cell receptor beta chain. Its specificity is not known. These data originate in a study of T-cell memory formation after mild COVID-19. On the study more broadly: Each donor largely had its own TCR clusters. Study outcomes and limitations: The main location of contracting CD4+ clones was CM and EM, and that of contracting CD8+ clones was EMRA. Memory cells collected pre-infection included some clones that later responded, suggesting cross-reactive memory joined. Contracting clones from day 15 to 85 had balanced CD4/CD8; later expanders favoured CD4+.

Germline lookup yields CDR1 LGHNA and CDR2 YSLEER. This CDR3 comprises 18 residues. V shed 0 bases, J shed 6 bases, and the junction held 14 bases outside the gene matches. TCRdb redid the calling of the 5' RACE reads with MiXCR, one entry per CDR3 protein. Of around 200,000 distinct CDR3 sequences in the sample, roughly a fifth were seen once. The sample was PBMCs or a T cell subset sorted from them (not recorded which). The sequence was obtained from an adult woman who had mild COVID-19 (a few samples of this study predate the infection). Cell type and time point are not known. This chain links TRBV4-3 with TRBJ2-7, with 10 bases fitting TRBD2. CDR3 DNA sequence: TGCGCCAGCAGCCAAGAAAGGCTACTAGCGGGGAGGTTCGCCGAGCAGTACTTC. It translates to CASSQERLLAGRFAEQYF.